The 5 T cell receptor beta chains listed next were all sequenced from one sample in a study of blood T cell repertoires in COVID-19. The repertoire was sequenced with immunoSEQ multiplex PCR; TCRdb's copy has only in-frame clones and lacks some. Among more than 95,000 clones listed, about 80% were seen once. Sequencing was done on a sample of peripheral blood. The receptors stem from a woman older than 75 with active or convalescent COVID-19.

This clone was seen a few times. CDR3 nucleotide sequence: TGCGCCAGCAGCCGCCAGGCCGGGACAGGCATAACCGGGGAGCTGTTTTTT. It is translated as CASSRQAGTGITGELFF. This chain joins TRBV4-1 and TRBJ2-2; 8 nucleotides match TRBD1. J was trimmed by 5 bases and V by 4 bases; bases with no gene match: 12. The V gene's germline CDR1 is MGHRA and CDR2 YSYEKL. This CDR3 spans 17 amino acids.

The genes are TRBV9 and TRBJ2-7, with 13 bases fitting TRBD2. The CDR3 sequence is 15 residues long. Losses at the gene ends were 3 bases for V and 7 bases for J; bases not matched to a gene: 7. CDR1 is SGDLS, CDR2 YYNGEE, per germline. Written as DNA, the CDR3 is TGTGCCAGCAGCGCTCAGGGACTAGCGGGAATTGAGCAGTACTTC. Translation: CASSAQGLAGIEQYF.

The chain is built from TRBV3-1 (or the pseudogene TRBV3-2) and TRBJ2-1, with a possible D match to TRBD2 (5 bases). Trimming shortened V by 4 bases and J by 3 bases, and 19 bases separated the two germline ends. This CDR3 has 17 residues. Germline V gene sequence: CDR1 LGHDT, CDR2 YNNKEL (reference sequence). The CDR3 bases are TGTGCCAGCAGCCCGTTTCGCCGGGGAATGTACTACAATGAGCAGTTCTTC. Translating it yields CASSPFRRGMYYNEQFF.

In this sample, this clone turned up once. The chain couples TRBV10-3 to TRBJ2-7; 10 nucleotides agree with TRBD1. V gave up 6 bases and J gave up 5 bases; unmatched junction bases: 7. This CDR3 comprises 14 residues. Germline values: CDR1 ENHRY, CDR2 SYGVKD. The CDR3 bases are TGTGCCATCAGAGTCGACAGGGGGCACCACGAGCAGTACTTC. Translation: CAIRVDRGHHEQYF.

The chain combines TRBV28 with TRBJ2-2; TRBD2 matches 9 bases. Trimming cost V 6 bases and J 7 bases; bases outside gene matches: 9. CDR3 length equals 15 residues. The germline V gene encodes CDR1 MDHEN and CDR2 SYDVKM. CDR3 amino acids: CASRWFVAGVGELFF. The CDR3 DNA reads as TGTGCCAGCAGATGGTTCGTAGCGGGAGTCGGGGAGCTGTTTTTT. The full variable domain, in which reference TRBV28 and TRBJ2-2 provide the parts outside the CDR3, is DVKVTQSSRYLVKRTGEKVFLECVQDMDHENMFWYRQDPGLGLRLIYFSYDVKMKEKGDIPEGYSVSREKKERFSLILESASTNQTSMYLCASRWFVAGVGELFFGEGSRLTVL.